The 8 T cell receptor beta chains below all came from one sample that was sequenced in a study of T cell responses to AZD1222 COVID-19 vaccine. Method: immunoSEQ multiplex PCR; TCRdb's copy keeps in-frame clones and lacks some. The sample includes 100,000 to 150,000 clones, about 93% of them seen just once. The sequencing used peripheral blood, collected 28 days after the second AZD1222 dose. All receptors derive from an adult who received the AZD1222 COVID-19 vaccine.

The chain is built from TRBV7-2 and TRBJ2-5, with D tentatively TRBD2 (5 bases). V was clipped by 5 bases and J by 3 bases, with 10 bases between them. Germline lookup yields CDR1 SGHTA and CDR2 FQGNSA. This CDR3 region has 13 residues. CDR3 DNA sequence: TGTGCCAGCAGCCGGGGTCCAGAAGAGACCCAGTACTTC. Its protein is CASSRGPEETQYF.

V usage is TRBV5-4 and J usage is TRBJ1-1, with TRBD1 matching over 8 bases. The V gene's germline CDR1 is SGHNT and CDR2 YYREEE (reference sequence). Germline trimming cut 0 bases from V and 3 bases from J; bases unmatched to any gene: 1. The CDR3 is 14 amino acids. The DNA of the CDR3 is TGTGCCAGCAGCTTGGACAGGGGGGACACTGAAGCTTTCTTT. It encodes CASSLDRGDTEAFF.

The V call is TRBV10-3, the J call TRBJ2-3; D is perhaps TRBD2 (5 bases). V lost 3 bases, J lost 2 bases, and 15 bases lay in between. CDR3 length: 16 residues. Germline assignment: CDR1 ENHRY and CDR2 SYGVKD. CDR3 amino acids: CAISESGRGNTDTQYF. The CDR3, as DNA: TGTGCCATCAGTGAATCGGGTCGGGGAAACACAGATACGCAGTATTTT.

V usage is TRBV11-2 and J usage is TRBJ2-3; D call uncertain. The CDR3 is 12 amino acids. Germline CDR1 and CDR2: SGHAT and FQNNGV. The V end was cut by 5 bases, the J end by 7 bases, with 10 bases between. The CDR3 spells CASSHGPYTQYF. The CDR3 coding sequence is TGTGCCAGCAGCCACGGGCCTTATACGCAGTATTTT. The entire variable domain, with the rest obtained from reference TRBV11-2 and TRBJ2-3, is as follows: EAGVAQSPRYKIIEKRQSVAFWCNPISGHATLYWYQQILGQGPKLLIQFQNNGVVDDSQLPKDRFSAERLKGVDSTLKIQPAKLEDSAVYLCASSHGPYTQYFGPGTRLTVL.

V usage is TRBV30 and J usage is TRBJ1-1; tentatively, D is TRBD1 (6 bases). Trimming pared 0 bases from V and 4 bases from J, leaving 15 bases between. Germline-derived CDR1 and CDR2 are GTSNPN and SVGIG (reference sequence). The CDR3 length is 15 residues. In nucleotides, the CDR3 is TGTGCCTGGAGTGTAATGTGGACAGACGGCACTGAAGCTTTCTTT. It is translated as CAWSVMWTDGTEAFF.

The chain links TRBV5-1 to TRBJ2-1, with TRBD2 identical over 10 bases. V lost 4 bases, J lost 4 bases, and 8 bases stayed unmatched. The CDR3 contains 16 residues. Germline V gene lookup returns CDR1 SGHRS and CDR2 YFSETQ. The CDR3 reads CASSPPLAGIYNEQFF. CDR3 coding DNA: TGCGCCAGCAGCCCCCCACTAGCGGGGATATACAATGAGCAGTTCTTC.

CDR3 sequence: CASSLARGNTIYF. The CDR3 DNA reads TGTGCCAGCAGTTTAGCACGGGGAAACACCATATATTTT. The genes are TRBV12-3 or TRBV12-4 and TRBJ1-3; D is ambiguous. The CDR3 is made up of 13 amino acids. Trimming left V 0 bases short and J 4 bases short, with 4 bases between.

The chain links TRBV7-2 to TRBJ2-5; 11 nucleotides agree with TRBD2. The J segment lost 5 bases and the V segment lost 1 base, leaving 6 bases of the junction unmatched. CDR1 is SGHTA and CDR2 is FQGNSA in the germline V gene. The CDR3 sequence is 16 residues long. The CDR3 sequence is CASSLVLAGGRETQYF. CDR3 nucleotide sequence: TGTGCCAGCAGCTTAGTTCTAGCGGGGGGTCGGGAGACCCAGTACTTC.